This is a list of T cell receptor beta chains from one sample in a study of T cell repertoires in cytomegalovirus infection. Their recognized antigens are unknown. From the reads, TCRdb called clonotypes with MiXCR, one entry per CDR3 protein. The repertoire consists of about 310,000 distinct CDR3 sequences, with around a quarter occurring once and the leading ten covering approximately 12%. Sequenced material: cultured PBMCs, taken from culture after CMV antigen stimulation. These receptors all come from a human donor in good health (CMV status not recorded). Some clones in this sample may be carry-over from other donors' samples. The CDR3 runs from the conserved cysteine through the conserved F or W. The order of the fields is clone size, V gene, D gene, J gene, CDR3 DNA, CDR3 protein. D genes are given only for firm matches. The size entry is marked missing in some rows and otherwise reads once, few, many or a size class.

size: .
V: TRBV27
D: TRBD2
J: TRBJ2-3
DNA: TGTGCCAGCAGGATCCTCGGACTAGCGGGTGGGTCAGATACGCAGTATTTT
CDR3: CASRILGLAGGSDTQYF

size: .
V: TRBV20-1
D: .
J: TRBJ2-3
DNA: TGCAGTGCCGAGGCAAGGGCAGATACGCAGTATTTT
CDR3: CSAEARADTQYF

size: .
V: TRBV18
D: .
J: TRBJ1-2
DNA: TGTGCCAGCTCACCCATTAACAGGGAGTACTATGGCTACACCTTC
CDR3: CASSPINREYYGYTF

size: many
V: TRBV29-1
D: TRBD1
J: TRBJ1-2
DNA: TGCAGCTCCCGGGATGGGGCAGGGGGCGATGGCTACACCTTC
CDR3: CSSRDGAGGDGYTF

size: .
V: TRBV10-3
D: .
J: TRBJ1-2
DNA: TGTGCCATCAGTGAGACGGGAGGGGACTCTGGCTACACCTTC
CDR3: CAISETGGDSGYTF

size: few
V: TRBV5-4
D: .
J: TRBJ1-1
DNA: TGTGCCAGCAGCTTACGGGGAGGAGGCCTCACTGAAGCTTTCTTT
CDR3: CASSLRGGGLTEAFF

size: few
V: TRBV20-1
D: TRBD1
J: TRBJ2-3
DNA: TGCAGTGCTAGCCAAGGGGGCACCACAGATACGCAGTATTTT
CDR3: CSASQGGTTDTQYF

size: many
V: TRBV7-8
D: TRBD2
J: TRBJ2-3
DNA: TGTGCCAGCAGCTTAATTGGCCTAGCGGGCGCAGATACGCAGTATTTT
CDR3: CASSLIGLAGADTQYF

size: .
V: TRBV2
D: .
J: TRBJ1-1
DNA: TGTGCCGGCAAGGACTCTATGAACACTGAAGCTTTCTTT
CDR3: CAGKDSMNTEAFF

size: few
V: TRBV6-6
D: .
J: TRBJ1-3
DNA: TGTGCCAGCAGTTACCTGCAGGGAAACTCTGGAAACACCATATATTTT
CDR3: CASSYLQGNSGNTIYF

size: .
V: TRBV12-3/TRBV12-4
D: TRBD1
J: TRBJ1-2
DNA: TGTGCCAGCAGCGGACAGGGGACTAACTATGGCTACACCTTC
CDR3: CASSGQGTNYGYTF

size: .
V: TRBV7-2
D: .
J: TRBJ1-4
DNA: TGTGCCAGCAGCTTAGGGCCCGTCGGCAGGAGAAATGAAAAACTGTTTTTT
CDR3: CASSLGPVGRRNEKLFF

size: .
V: TRBV28
D: .
J: TRBJ1-2
DNA: TGTGCCAGCAGCACTACAGGGCTCGGCTACACCTTC
CDR3: CASSTTGLGYTF

size: .
V: TRBV7-6
D: TRBD2
J: TRBJ2-3
DNA: TGTGCCAGCAACTTACTGGCGGGAGTGCAGTATTTT
CDR3: CASNLLAGVQYF

size: .
V: TRBV5-8
D: TRBD2
J: TRBJ2-7
DNA: TGTGCCAGCACCCCGAGGGGACTAGCGGGAGTCTCCTACGAGCAGTACTTC
CDR3: CASTPRGLAGVSYEQYF

size: once
V: TRBV20-1
D: TRBD2
J: TRBJ2-7
DNA: TGCAGTGCTGCGGGACGTGGGAGGGACGAGCAGTACTTC
CDR3: CSAAGRGRDEQYF

size: many
V: TRBV28
D: .
J: TRBJ1-6
DNA: TGTGCCAGCAGTTCCACAGGGATTTGGGATTCACCCCTCCACTTT
CDR3: CASSSTGIWDSPLHF

size: .
V: TRBV7-9
D: TRBD2
J: TRBJ2-7
DNA: TGTGCCAGCAGCTCGCGGGAGGCCGGGGCTCACGAGCAGTACTTC
CDR3: CASSSREAGAHEQYF

size: .
V: TRBV12-3/TRBV12-4
D: .
J: TRBJ2-4
DNA: TGTGCCAGCAGTTTGTACGGGATCAAAAACATTCAGTACTTC
CDR3: CASSLYGIKNIQYF

size: .
V: TRBV19
D: TRBD2
J: TRBJ2-6
DNA: TGTGCCAGCCGTCGAGCGGGAGCCTCTGGGGCCAACGTCCTGACTTTC
CDR3: CASRRAGASGANVLTF

size: many
V: TRBV7-2
D: .
J: TRBJ1-1
DNA: TGTGCCAGCAGCTTAATCAGGTCGGGGACTGAAGCTTTCTTT
CDR3: CASSLIRSGTEAFF

size: once
V: TRBV4-3
D: TRBD2
J: TRBJ2-1
DNA: TGCGCCAGCAGCCTTGGGACTAGCGGGAGGGATGAGCAGTTCTTC
CDR3: CASSLGTSGRDEQFF

size: .
V: TRBV24-1
D: TRBD2
J: TRBJ2-1
DNA: TGTGCCACCAGTGACCTCAGGAGGGAGGGGAGCAATGAGCAGTTCTTC
CDR3: CATSDLRREGSNEQFF

size: .
V: TRBV11-2
D: TRBD1
J: TRBJ2-1
DNA: TGTGCCAGCAGTCCCGGGACAGGCAACAGGAATGAGCAGTTCTTC
CDR3: CASSPGTGNRNEQFF

size: .
V: TRBV15
D: .
J: TRBJ2-5
DNA: TGTGCCACCAGCTGGGGGACGAAGGGGGAGACCCAGTACTTC
CDR3: CATSWGTKGETQYF

size: many
V: TRBV7-2
D: TRBD1
J: TRBJ2-1
DNA: TGTGCCAGCAGCCGGGGACAGGCAAACTCCTACAATGAGCAGTTCTTC
CDR3: CASSRGQANSYNEQFF

size: many
V: TRBV7-2
D: .
J: TRBJ2-1
DNA: TGTGCCAGCAGCTTAACTGGCGGACGATACAATGAGCAGTTCTTC
CDR3: CASSLTGGRYNEQFF

size: few
V: TRBV7-2
D: .
J: TRBJ1-4
DNA: TGTGCCAGCAGCTTACCACCCGGAGCTAGTAATGAAAAACTGTTTTTT
CDR3: CASSLPPGASNEKLFF

size: few
V: TRBV7-2
D: .
J: TRBJ1-1
DNA: TGTGCCAGTGTTAAAGAGGACAGCTTGAACACTGAAGCTTTCTTT
CDR3: CASVKEDSLNTEAFF

size: few
V: TRBV19
D: .
J: TRBJ2-3
DNA: TGTGCCACCCGACAGGCTTTCACAGATACGCAGTATTTT
CDR3: CATRQAFTDTQYF

size: many
V: TRBV7-2
D: TRBD1
J: TRBJ1-1
DNA: TGTGCCAGCAGCTTAATGGGGACAGGGGCGGCTTTCTTT
CDR3: CASSLMGTGAAFF

size: .
V: TRBV7-2
D: .
J: TRBJ1-1
DNA: TGTGCCAGCAGCTTCGGACCACCGAACACTGAAGCTTTCTTT
CDR3: CASSFGPPNTEAFF

size: few
V: TRBV13
D: TRBD2
J: TRBJ2-1
DNA: TGTGCCAGCAGACAGAGCGGGAGTGGCACCTACAATGAGCAGTTCTTC
CDR3: CASRQSGSGTYNEQFF

size: .
V: TRBV6-6
D: TRBD1
J: TRBJ2-7
DNA: TGTGCCAGCAGTTACTCGCGACAGGGGGCCGGGGAGCAGTACTTC
CDR3: CASSYSRQGAGEQYF

size: .
V: TRBV11-2
D: .
J: TRBJ1-6
DNA: TGTGCCAGCAGCTTAGCAAGTGGTTATTCACCCCTCCACTTT
CDR3: CASSLASGYSPLHF

size: .
V: TRBV6-2/TRBV6-3
D: TRBD1
J: TRBJ2-2
DNA: TGTGCCAGCAGTTACTCCCCGGGACAGGTCGGTCGGTCGGAGCTGTTTTTT
CDR3: CASSYSPGQVGRSELFF

size: .
V: TRBV28
D: .
J: TRBJ1-1
DNA: TGTGCCAGCAGCCCCCCCTGGGGCGCGAACACTGAAGCTTTCTTT
CDR3: CASSPPWGANTEAFF

size: few
V: TRBV5-4
D: TRBD1
J: TRBJ2-7
DNA: TGTGCCAGCAGCTTGGGGGGGACAGGAACCTACGAGCAGTACTTC
CDR3: CASSLGGTGTYEQYF

size: .
V: TRBV28
D: .
J: TRBJ2-2
DNA: TGTGCCAGCAGGAGGGTTAGGAACACCGGGGAGCTGTTTTTT
CDR3: CASRRVRNTGELFF

size: many
V: TRBV7-2
D: .
J: TRBJ1-4
DNA: TGTGCCAGCAGCTTAGGGGGGGCAGGGGCCAATGAAAAACTGTTTTTT
CDR3: CASSLGGAGANEKLFF

size: .
V: TRBV11-3
D: .
J: TRBJ2-3
DNA: TGTGCCAGCAGCTCGGAGAGGGGTACGCAGTATTTT
CDR3: CASSSERGTQYF

size: .
V: TRBV28
D: TRBD1
J: TRBJ1-2
DNA: TGTGCCAGCAGTCCCGGGACAGGGACGGTAGGCTACACCTTC
CDR3: CASSPGTGTVGYTF

size: few
V: TRBV27
D: TRBD2
J: TRBJ2-1
DNA: TGTGCCAGCAGTAAACTTAGACTAGCGCCAAATGAGCAGTTCTTC
CDR3: CASSKLRLAPNEQFF

size: many
V: TRBV12-3/TRBV12-4
D: .
J: TRBJ1-5
DNA: TGTGCCAGCAGTTCACAGGGACAGCCCCAGCATTTT
CDR3: CASSSQGQPQHF

size: many
V: TRBV6-1
D: .
J: TRBJ2-7
DNA: TGTGCCAGCAGAGTCCGGGACACTTCCTCCTACGAGCAGTACTTC
CDR3: CASRVRDTSSYEQYF

size: many
V: TRBV7-2
D: .
J: TRBJ2-3
DNA: TGTGCCAGCAGCTTAGTAGGCACAGATACGCAGTATTTT
CDR3: CASSLVGTDTQYF

size: few
V: TRBV28
D: .
J: TRBJ1-6
DNA: TGTGCCAGCACCTGGGGAGGGGGTTTTAATTCACCCCTCCACTTT
CDR3: CASTWGGGFNSPLHF

size: .
V: TRBV7-2
D: TRBD2
J: TRBJ2-5
DNA: TGTGCCAGCAGCTTGGACGGGACTAGTGGGACCCAGTACTTC
CDR3: CASSLDGTSGTQYF

size: many
V: TRBV11-1
D: .
J: TRBJ2-5
DNA: TGTGCCAGCAGCTTAGCCCGTGGCGGGCAAGAGACCCAGTACTTC
CDR3: CASSLARGGQETQYF

size: many
V: TRBV11-2
D: .
J: TRBJ1-1
DNA: TGTGCCAGCAGTCCAGAGTCGAACACTGAAGCTTTCTTT
CDR3: CASSPESNTEAFF

size: few
V: TRBV28
D: .
J: TRBJ1-2
DNA: TGTGCCAGCAGTCCCCGACGGACCAACACCTATGGCTACACCTTC
CDR3: CASSPRRTNTYGYTF

size: few
V: TRBV12-3/TRBV12-4
D: TRBD2
J: TRBJ2-7
DNA: TGTGCCAGCAGTCTCTGGACTAGCGGGTTTAGCGAGCAGTACTTC
CDR3: CASSLWTSGFSEQYF

size: few
V: TRBV5-4
D: TRBD2
J: TRBJ2-1
DNA: TGTGCCAGCACCCGAAGGCTAGCGGGGGCGAGCTCCTACAATGAGCAGTTCTTC
CDR3: CASTRRLAGASSYNEQFF

size: .
V: TRBV28
D: TRBD2
J: TRBJ2-7
DNA: TGTGCCAGCAGTCCCCGGGGGGGGTCCCCCTACGAGCAGTACTTC
CDR3: CASSPRGGSPYEQYF

size: .
V: TRBV29-1
D: TRBD2
J: TRBJ2-5
DNA: TGCAGCGTTGCCCTAGCGGGATTCCAAGAGACCCAGTACTTC
CDR3: CSVALAGFQETQYF